This TCR beta chain was sequenced in a study of blood T cell repertoires in COVID-19 (dated by TCRdb to 2020 to 2021). For context, the study as a whole: Collaborator samples came from the United States, Italy and Spain and covered acute and convalescent phases of COVID-19. The prospective study material was composed of cDNA or gDNA derived from T cells, B-cell-depleted T cells, or PBMCs. Subjects who had been exposed to COVID-19, were actively infected with it, or had recovered from it provided the deeply sampled blood TCRbeta repertoires that made up the dataset. A freely available public database, intended as a resource for researchers studying the immune response to SARS-CoV-2, is where the repertoires were released. The samples were drawn from two sources: the first 160 participants of the ongoing ImmuneRACE study, and 950 to 1,500 subjects contributed by 6 global collaborators. Nearly every sample came with metadata listing a de-identified subject ID, COVID-19 status, age in years and sex. HLA class I and class II types, where available, came from metadata supplied by the sample provider rather than from assay-based typing.

Results the study describes overall, beyond this receptor: The amount of clinical and demographic metadata varied by source and participant and was provided uncurated.

The immunoSEQ Assay, a bias-controlled multiplex PCR, was used to amplify TCRbeta CDR3 regions from genomic DNA. Turning to the authors' computational methods: Within the assay, amplification of reference gene primers was used to estimate how many nucleated cells each sample contained. To quantify the absolute abundance of each unique TCRbeta CDR3 rearrangement, sequence reads were collapsed and filtered. Productive Simpson clonality was computed per sample as the square root of Simpson's diversity index over productive rearrangements. TCRdb stores this immuneACCESS table with in-frame sequences only. Part of the clones is absent; in the studies checked, under half of the shortfall reflects unresolved V genes, and no reason is known for the rest. V, J and clone size reflect that table, while D and trimming were determined from the DNA. The sample contains around 300,000 clones, roughly 87% of them found a single time. The top ten clones comprise around 1% of the sample.

With regard to this clone: Its binding antigen is unknown. No quality values exist for individual bases; no much larger clone is one base distant.

Enrolling through a virtual design, the prospective study's participants ranged in age from roughly 18 to 90 years and lived across roughly 24 United States geographic areas. To assign participants to cohorts, the prospective study relied on clinical history that participants themselves reported in a screening survey and a study questionnaire. ImmuneRACE Cohort 3 recovered participants were defined by two consecutive negative NP/OP PCR tests, healthcare professional clearance, or symptom resolution. Each participant in the prospective study had whole blood, serum and a nasopharyngeal or oropharyngeal swab collected by mobile phlebotomists. Over a roughly two-month period, participants in the prospective study had the option of providing additional blood draws and questionnaires. Prospective study blood samples were shipped either frozen or at room temperature before DNA extraction. The junction shows trimming of 7 bases on V and 5 bases on J, and the gene matches do not reach 10 bases of it. Based on the germline V gene (reference sequence), the CDR1 and CDR2 sequences are MNHEY and SMNVEV. The CDR3 covers 16 residues, taking in both the cysteine and the phenylalanine. This entry keeps only the CDR3 DNA: 48 bases, framed from base 1.

Sequenced input: PBMCs or T cells enriched from blood (not recorded which). The clonotype comes from a woman aged 25 to 39 who had recovered from COVID-19. The rearranged segments are TRBV27 and TRBJ2-1; TRBD2 fits 11 bases in the junction. The DNA reads as follows: TGTGCCAGCAATTCCCTTAGCGGGAGGGCCGACAATGAGCAGTTCTTC. Its product reads: CASNSLSGRADNEQFF.